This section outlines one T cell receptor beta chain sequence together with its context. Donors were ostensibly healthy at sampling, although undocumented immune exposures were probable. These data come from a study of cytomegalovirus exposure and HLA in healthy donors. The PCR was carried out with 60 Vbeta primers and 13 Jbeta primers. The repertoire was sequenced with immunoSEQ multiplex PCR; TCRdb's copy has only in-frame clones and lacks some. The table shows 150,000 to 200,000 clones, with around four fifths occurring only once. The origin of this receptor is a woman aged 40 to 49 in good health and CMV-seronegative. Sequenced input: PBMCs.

The CDR3 reads CASSQVTDIQYF. In nucleotides, the CDR3 is TGTGCCAGCAGCCAAGTTACGGACATTCAGTACTTC. The genes are TRBV14 and TRBJ2-4, with no clear D. V shed 1 base and J shed 8 bases, with 6 bases lying between them. Per germline, CDR1 SGHDN and CDR2 FVKESK. The CDR3 consists of 12 residues.